This T cell receptor beta chain was identified in a study of T-cell reconstitution after alpha-beta-depleted transplantation in children (dated by TCRdb to the mid-2010s). At the level of the whole study: Using TCR repertoire profiling, the study quantitatively followed how T-cell immune reconstitution unfolded in children after TCRalphabeta/CD19-depleted allogeneic hematopoietic cell transplantation. Study-level results and caveats: In some patients, high TCRbeta diversity at day 60 was attributed to recipient T cells and intrathymic progenitors that had survived conditioning. Over subsequent months, a decline in hyperexpanded clone frequencies was noted, and after one year, T-cell counts and TCRbeta diversity were mostly ascribed to newly produced T cells. Apparently early alphabetaT-cell count recovery about two months after transplant reportedly relied on only several hundred rapidly expanded clones derived from non-depleted graft cells.

This clonotype was detected many times. Its antigen remains undetermined. Per-base qualities were not stored, and no clone one base away is much larger. The sample's treatment or condition label is to be understood as: allogeneic hematopoietic cell transplantation with graft depleted of TCRalphabeta T cells and CD19 B cells. Transplant recipients were children who received TCRalphabeta/CD19-depleted allogeneic hematopoietic cell grafts. Library generation was performed with PCR. Sequencing relied on an Illumina HiSeq 2500. Molecular barcoding was employed in the preparation of TCR libraries, with unique molecular identifiers being used to normalize TCRbeta repertoire quantification. The public sequencing data were trimmed at Q25 with fastp and processed into clonotypes with MiXCR by TCRdb, which kept only in-frame beta chains. One record per CDR3 amino acid sequence lists the most common genes and DNA. The sample records 70,000 or so distinct CDR3 sequences, approximately 10% of which are singletons. About 13% of the sample rests with the top ten.

Relative to germline, V is 3 bases shorter and J is 6 bases shorter, with 22 bases between their ends. Spanning cysteine to phenylalanine, the CDR3 consists of 17 amino acids. Only the CDR3 DNA is retained, 51 bases long and in frame from the first base. From a lookup of the germline V gene, CDR1 and CDR2 are SGDLS and YYNGEE. The receptor's source is a boy younger than 18 with acute myeloid leukemia, due to receive a stem cell transplant. The starting material was PBMCs, obtained before TCRalphabeta/CD19-depleted stem cell transplant. The rearranged segments are TRBV9 and TRBJ2-1; a weak D assignment points to TRBD2 (6 bases agree). The CDR3: CASSADPVRRGRNEQFF. The sequence in DNA is TGTGCCAGCAGCGCCGATCCGGTGAGGCGGGGTCGCAATGAGCAGTTCTTC.